Presented here are 3 T cell receptor beta chains from one specimen sequenced in a study of cytomegalovirus exposure and HLA in healthy donors (dated by TCRdb to about 2017). Library method: the immunoSEQ multiplex PCR assay. The multiplex PCR relied on a mix of 60 forward primers for TCR Vbeta segments and 13 reverse primers for TCR Jbeta segments. The table comes from immuneACCESS by way of TCRdb, which keeps in-frame sequences with V and J called. Part of the clones is missing from these tables; in studies checked, under half for an unresolved V gene and the rest for unknown reasons. This sample holds about 150,000 clones; 70% to 85% were observed only once. The ten largest clones add up to about 2% of the sample. Sequencing used PBMCs. Every receptor here comes from a man aged 30 to 39 in good health and CMV-seronegative.

In this sample, this clone turned up once. This chain connects TRBV14 to TRBJ1-2; 9 bases are a match to TRBD1. CDR3 length: 14 amino acids. Germline-derived CDR1 and CDR2 are SGHDN and FVKESK. J lost 8 bases, V lost 4 bases, and 8 bases had no gene match. The CDR3 nucleotides read TGTGCCAGCAGCCGGCTTGGGACAGGGAACGGCTACACCTTC. Amino acids: CASSRLGTGNGYTF.

The rearrangement uses TRBV19 and TRBJ1-5; 9 bases fit TRBD1. The CDR3 is made up of 13 amino acids. Germline CDR1 and CDR2: LNHDA and SQIVND (reference sequence). Unmatched junction bases numbered 5, after V lost 8 bases and J lost 6 bases. CDR3 nucleotide sequence: TGTGCCAGTTCCGGGACAGGGCTTCAGCCCCAGCATTTT. Amino acids: CASSGTGLQPQHF.

The J gene is TRBJ1-2, the V gene TRBV28, with a weak D call TRBD1 (5 bases). Germline values: CDR1 MDHEN, CDR2 SYDVKM. V was clipped by 8 bases and J by 0 bases, with 13 bases between them. This CDR3 has 14 amino acids. CDR3 bases: TGTGCCAGCGGGGGGGAATCAGCTAACTATGGCTACACCTTC. Its translation is CASGGESANYGYTF.